The 9 T cell receptor beta chains presented below share a single source sample, sequenced in a study of T-cell reconstitution after alpha-beta-depleted transplantation in children. TCRbeta library construction was performed incorporating unique molecular identifiers. TCRdb processed the PCR reads anew with MiXCR; each CDR3 protein has one entry. The data hold 200,000 to 250,000 distinct CDR3 sequences, with 7.5% to 10% observed a single time. The sequenced sample was PBMCs from the stem cell graft donor, obtained from the stem cell graft. The receptors shown here come from a human donor who donated a stem cell graft to a child with SCID.

This clonotype was picked up many times. This chain uses TRBV5-6 with TRBJ2-3, with D possibly being TRBD1 or TRBD2 (6 bases each). V was clipped by 6 bases and J by 0 bases, with 14 bases between them. The germline CDR1 and CDR2 sequences are SGHDT and YYEEEE. The length of the CDR3 is 15 residues. This chain's CDR3 is CASILWGASTDTQYF. DNA of the CDR3: TGTGCCAGCATCCTATGGGGGGCCAGCACAGATACGCAGTATTTT.

This clonotype was observed at least ten times. The chain combines TRBV7-2 with TRBJ1-4; D call uncertain. The ends were cut back, 1 base at V and 10 bases at J, with 16 bases in the middle. This CDR3 region has 15 residues. In germline, CDR1 is SGHTA, CDR2 FQGNSA. The CDR3 DNA sequence: TGTGCCAGCAGCTTAGTTGGCTCAACGCCGGGAAAACTGTTTTTT. It yields the protein CASSLVGSTPGKLFF. The full variable domain, completed using reference TRBV7-2 and TRBJ1-4, is GAGVSQSPSNKVTEKGKDVELRCDPISGHTALYWYRQSLGQGLEFLIYFQGNSAPDKSGLPSDRFSAERTGGSVSTLTIQRTQQEDSAVYLCASSLVGSTPGKLFFGSGTQLSVL.

This clonotype has more than one count but fewer than ten. The chain has TRBV5-1 and TRBJ2-7; the D gene is possibly TRBD2 (6 bases). Per the germline V gene, CDR1 is SGHRS and CDR2 is YFSETQ. Trimming removed 5 bases from V and 3 bases from J, with 15 bases in between. This CDR3 comprises 14 residues. The CDR3 sequence is CASRPGGALYEQYF. CDR3 bases: TGCGCCAGCAGACCTGGCGGGGCCCTCTACGAGCAGTACTTC.

Details on this clonotype: A much more abundant neighbour one base away suggests this may be a read error. The genes are TRBV27 and TRBJ1-2; TRBD1 matches at 9 bases. The CDR3 is made up of 13 amino acids. CDR1 is MNHEY and CDR2 is SMNVEV in the germline V gene (reference sequence). Written as DNA, the CDR3 is TGTGCCAGCAGTGACCGGGACAGGGATGGCCACACCTTC. This translates into CASSDRDRDGHTF.

This clonotype was counted many times. The V and J genes are TRBV12-3 or TRBV12-4 and TRBJ2-1, with D perhaps TRBD1 or TRBD2 (6 bases each). This CDR3 has 13 amino acids. The V end was cut by 3 bases, the J end by 5 bases, with 8 bases between. CDR3 in DNA: TGTGCCAGCAGTTTTAGGGGGGACAATGAGCAGTTCTTC. Residues: CASSFRGDNEQFF.

This clonotype has a handful of counts. The chain is built from TRBV7-2 and TRBJ2-6; 9 bases map to TRBD2. The ends lost 3 bases at V and 3 bases at J; junction bases unmatched: 6. The length of the CDR3 is 17 residues. The germline V gene encodes CDR1 SGHTA and CDR2 FQGNSA. The CDR3 reads CASSFPAGGLGANVLTF. The CDR3 DNA reads TGTGCCAGCAGCTTCCCCGCGGGGGGGCTTGGGGCCAACGTCCTGACTTTC.

This clonotype was recorded many times. The V and J genes are TRBV10-3 and TRBJ2-1; D ambiguous. V dropped 2 bases and J dropped 1 base, with 9 bases sitting between them. The CDR3 has 15 residues. Germline V gives CDR1 ENHRY, CDR2 SYGVKD. The DNA of the CDR3 is TGTGCCATCAGTGAGCCAGGCCAGTCCTACAATGAGCAGTTCTTC. This encodes CAISEPGQSYNEQFF.

Many counts were recorded for this clonotype. The J gene is TRBJ1-5, the V gene TRBV24-1, with TRBD1 identical over 8 bases. Unmatched junction bases numbered 6, after V lost 4 bases and J lost 2 bases. CDR1 and CDR2 (germline): KGHDR, SFDVKD. This CDR3 comprises 16 residues. The CDR3 region is CATSDPGQGGNQPQHF. CDR3 nucleotides: TGTGCCACCAGTGACCCTGGACAGGGAGGCAATCAGCCCCAGCATTTT.

This clonotype has a handful of counts. The J gene is TRBJ1-2, the V gene TRBV2; no definite D call. The CDR3 loop spans 12 amino acids. Between the trimmed V and J ends, which lost 3 bases and 3 bases, there was a span of 5 bases. The germline V gene has CDR1 SNHLY and CDR2 FYNNEI. CDR3 residues: CASSDGYYGYTF. For the CDR3, the DNA is TGTGCCAGCAGTGACGGGTACTATGGCTACACCTTC.